What follows are 9 T cell receptor beta chains derived from one specimen sequenced in a study of graft-versus-host responses after intestinal transplantation. The data were produced by immunoSEQ multiplex PCR, yet TCRdb's version contains in-frame clones alone and is incomplete. The table lists approximately 9,000 clones, roughly 27% of them singletons. This sample comprised alloreactive CD4+ T cells from a mixed lymphocyte reaction culture, obtained before intestinal transplant. Subset reported: CFSE-low proliferating T cells sorted from approximately 6-day pre-transplant mixed lymphocyte reaction (GvH or HvG direction). The receptors shown here come from a human patient who received an intestinal transplant.

A few counts support this clone. A much larger clone differs by one base, so this may be a read error. This sample includes further DNA sequences coding for the same CDR3. The chain combines TRBV6-1 with TRBJ2-7, with a possible D match to TRBD2 (5 bases). The V end was cut by 6 bases, the J end by 4 bases, with 16 bases between. The CDR3 loop spans 14 amino acids. Germline values: CDR1 MNHNS, CDR2 SASEGT. The CDR3 DNA reads as TGTGCCAGCAGCCTAGCAGGAGGAGAATACGAGCAGTACTTC. Translating it yields CASSLAGGEYEQYF.

By frequency in the sample, this clone is medium-sized. The V and J genes are TRBV7-6 and TRBJ2-3; 8 bases match TRBD2. The CDR3 covers 16 residues. The V gene's germline CDR1 is SGHVS and CDR2 FNYEAQ. Germline trimming cut 1 base from V and 5 bases from J; bases unmatched to any gene: 8. DNA of the CDR3: TGTGCCAGCAGCTTAGAGCCAGCGGGAGTGGTAGATACGCAGTATTTT. It specifies CASSLEPAGVVDTQYF.

V usage is TRBV25-1 and J usage is TRBJ2-1; 9 bases agree with TRBD2. Unmatched junction bases numbered 0, after V lost 9 bases and J lost 0 bases. Germline CDR1 and CDR2: MGHDK and SYGVNS. The CDR3 is 13 amino acids. The CDR3 nucleotides are TGTGCCAGTAGCGGGAGCTCCTACAATGAGCAGTTCTTC. This codes for CASSGSSYNEQFF.

The sample holds a few counts of this clone. The J gene is TRBJ2-2, the V gene TRBV4-1; the D is unclear. This CDR3 is built from 14 residues. V lost 3 bases, J lost 6 bases, and 11 bases lay in between. In germline, CDR1 is MGHRA, CDR2 YSYEKL. For the CDR3, the DNA is TGCGCCAGCAGCCAGGCTAGTTCCCCCGGGGAGCTGTTTTTT. Translating it yields CASSQASSPGELFF.

By share, this clone ranks as medium-sized. J is TRBJ1-5 and V is TRBV10-1; D is ambiguous. Germline V gene lookup returns CDR1 WNHNN and CDR2 SYGVQD (reference sequence). V was shortened by 2 bases and J by 1 base, with 3 bases between the two germline ends. CDR3 length equals 13 residues. The chain's CDR3 is CASSEGSNQPQHF. The CDR3 DNA is TGCGCCAGCAGTGAGGGAAGCAATCAGCCCCAGCATTTT.

The chain is built from TRBV4-2 and TRBJ2-3; 10 bases agree with TRBD2. J lost 3 bases, V lost 4 bases, and 4 bases had no gene match. Per germline, CDR1 LGHNA and CDR2 YNFKEQ. This CDR3 contains 15 residues. The CDR3 reads CASSLASGSTDTQYF. In nucleotides, the CDR3 is TGTGCCAGCAGCCTCGCTAGCGGGAGTACAGATACGCAGTATTTT.

The chain links TRBV7-3 to TRBJ2-1; 14 nucleotides match TRBD2. J lost 5 bases, V lost 3 bases, and 6 bases had no gene match. Germline CDR1 SGHTA, CDR2 FQGTGA. The CDR3 length is 17 residues. The DNA for the CDR3 is TGTGCCAGCAGCTTGCAGACTAGCGGGAGGGTCCACAATGAGCAGTTCTTC. Its protein is CASSLQTSGRVHNEQFF.

Only a few counts were recorded for this clone. J is TRBJ1-2 and V is TRBV6-6; D perhaps matches TRBD1 (5 bases). Trimming pared 7 bases from V and 5 bases from J, leaving 20 bases between. Germline CDR1 and CDR2: MNHNY and SVGAGI (reference sequence). This CDR3 region has 15 residues. CDR3 bases: TGTGCCAGCACCCTAACAATCCAGGGTGGATATGGCTACACCTTC. It is translated as CASTLTIQGGYGYTF.

This clone has only a few counts. The rearrangement links TRBV27 to TRBJ2-7; weak D call: TRBD1 (6 bases). CDR1 MNHEY and CDR2 SMNVEV come from the germline V gene (reference sequence). This CDR3 comprises 13 residues. V was cut by 5 bases and J by 4 bases, with 12 bases left in between. The CDR3 DNA is TGTGCCAGCAGTGCCAGGGGACCTTACGAGCAGTACTTC. This codes for CASSARGPYEQYF.